This T cell receptor (beta chain) stems from a study of PD-L1 blockade in urothelial cancer. As for the study in general: Prior regimens of chemotherapy numbered 0 to 3 per patient.

Profiled with immunoSEQ multiplex PCR; TCRdb holds only in-frame clones, not every one. The data show just under 40,000 clones, roughly 89% seen once. This CDR3 is built from 14 residues. Germline CDR1 LGHNA, CDR2 YNFKEQ. V was clipped by 0 bases and J by 7 bases, with 9 bases between them. Source: PBMCs, taken around atezolizumab (anti-PD-L1) treatment. The clonotype was recovered from a man aged 55-75 years with urothelial cancer. The chain combines TRBV4-2 with TRBJ1-4, with no clear D. The chain's CDR3 is CASSQDGSGEKLFF. The CDR3 DNA reads TGTGCCAGCAGCCAAGACGGGAGTGGTGAAAAACTGTTTTTT.